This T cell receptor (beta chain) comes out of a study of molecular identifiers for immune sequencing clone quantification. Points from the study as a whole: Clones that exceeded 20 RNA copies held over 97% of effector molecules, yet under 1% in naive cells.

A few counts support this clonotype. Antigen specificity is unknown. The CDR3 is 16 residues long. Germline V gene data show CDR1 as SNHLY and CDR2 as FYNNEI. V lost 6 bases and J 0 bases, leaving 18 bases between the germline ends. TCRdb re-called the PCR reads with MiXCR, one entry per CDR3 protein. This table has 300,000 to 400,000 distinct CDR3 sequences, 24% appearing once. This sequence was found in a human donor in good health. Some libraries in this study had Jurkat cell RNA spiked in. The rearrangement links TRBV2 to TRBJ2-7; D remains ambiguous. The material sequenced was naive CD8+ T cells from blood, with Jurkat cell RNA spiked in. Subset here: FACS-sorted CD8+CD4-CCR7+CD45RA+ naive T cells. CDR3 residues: CASSPQTLSFSYEQYF. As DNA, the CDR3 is TGTGCCAGCAGCCCTCAAACATTGAGCTTCTCCTACGAGCAGTACTTC.